This entry lists 3 T cell receptor beta chains sequenced from one sample in a study of vaccination and CD4 T cells after COVID-19. The assay that was used to sequence DNA from cultured CD4+ T cells was the Oncomine TCR Beta short-read assay. The authors extracted genomic DNA from cultured CD4+ T cells. TCRdb reanalysed the PCR reads using MiXCR and keeps one entry per CDR3 protein. Of about 10,000 distinct CDR3 sequences detected, about 30% appear once; the ten largest clones hold about 19%. These receptors have no identified antigens. Treatment defined: roughly ten-day PBMC culture with coronavirus spike peptide pools or control peptides (ViraFEST assay). The collection of CD4+ T cells from the unexposed donor took place before the COVID-19 pandemic (2011-2018). The sample taken for sequencing was CD4+ T cells from blood, cultured in vitro. The origin of the receptors is a human donor in good health.

This clonotype was seen a few times. In DNA, the CDR3 is TGTGCCAGTCTAGCGAGAAGGGGGCTCCCCAATGAGCAGTTCTTC. Translating gives CASLARRGLPNEQFF. The chain links TRBV6-7 to TRBJ2-1; D might be TRBD1 (7 bases). TRBV6-7 is treated as an ORF (open reading frame) with a function not yet certain. The V gene lost 9 bases and the J gene lost 6 bases, with 21 bases spanning the gap. This CDR3 has 15 residues.

This clonotype was observed a handful of times. The chain carries TRBV20-1 and TRBJ2-2; D is ambiguous. Trimming cost V 6 bases and J 6 bases, with 17 bases left between them. The CDR3 totals 14 residues. From germline, CDR1 is DFQATT and CDR2 SNEGSKA (reference sequence). CDR3 region: CSAQPQLTSGELFF. The CDR3 DNA is TGCAGTGCACAGCCCCAGTTAACATCCGGGGAGCTGTTTTTT.

The chain has TRBV6-1 and TRBJ2-2, with TRBD2 matching 8 bases. V gave up 10 bases and J gave up 7 bases; unmatched junction bases: 8. Per the germline V gene, CDR1 is MNHNS and CDR2 is SASEGT. There are 13 residues in the CDR3. The CDR3 sequence is CATFAGGNGELFF. CDR3 nucleotides: TGTGCCACGTTTGCGGGAGGTAACGGGGAGCTGTTTTTT.